Listed below are T cell receptor beta chains from one sample, sequenced in a study of blood T cell repertoires in COVID-19. Clones were sequenced by immunoSEQ multiplex PCR, and TCRdb holds only the in-frame ones, with some missing. The profile shows 45,000 to 60,000 clones, approximately 78% of them singletons. Sequencing input: peripheral blood. The receptors here all came from a human donor with acute or convalescent COVID-19. The donor label of this sample is uncertain. Both conserved end residues are part of each CDR3. D genes are given only for firm matches. The size field is filled for only some rows; it gives once, few, many or a size class.

v_call: TRBV28
j_call: TRBJ1-5
d_call: TRBD1
clone_size: -
cdr3_nt: TGTGCCAGCAGTTTACAATCCGGGACAGGGAGAGGTCAGCCCCAGCATTTT
cdr3_aa: CASSLQSGTGRGQPQHF

v_call: TRBV7-2
j_call: TRBJ2-7
d_call: -
clone_size: -
cdr3_nt: TGTGCCAGCAGCCCTGGGGGCAGGGCCCACGAGCAGTACTTC
cdr3_aa: CASSPGGRAHEQYF

v_call: TRBV11-2
j_call: TRBJ2-1
d_call: TRBD1
clone_size: few
cdr3_nt: TGTGCCAGCAGCCAGCCCGGGACAGGGAAACGTGAGCAGTTCTTC
cdr3_aa: CASSQPGTGKREQFF

v_call: TRBV4-3
j_call: TRBJ2-1
d_call: TRBD2
clone_size: -
cdr3_nt: TGCGCCAGCAGCCCCACACTAGCGGCGTCCTACAATGAGCAGTTCTTC
cdr3_aa: CASSPTLAASYNEQFF

v_call: TRBV6-5
j_call: TRBJ1-2
d_call: -
clone_size: -
cdr3_nt: TGTGCCAGCACTACAGGGTCCTATGGCTACACCTTC
cdr3_aa: CASTTGSYGYTF

v_call: TRBV24-1
j_call: TRBJ1-5
d_call: -
clone_size: -
cdr3_nt: TGTGCCACCAGTGCCCATAGCAATCAGCCCCAGCATTTT
cdr3_aa: CATSAHSNQPQHF

v_call: TRBV2
j_call: TRBJ1-2
d_call: -
clone_size: -
cdr3_nt: TGTGCCAGCAGGGAGTCGACAGGCCCCGGTGGCTACACCTTC
cdr3_aa: CASRESTGPGGYTF

v_call: TRBV9
j_call: TRBJ2-2
d_call: -
clone_size: -
cdr3_nt: TGTGCCAGCGCCCAAACCCTAAACACCGGGGAGCTGTTTTTT
cdr3_aa: CASAQTLNTGELFF

v_call: TRBV9
j_call: TRBJ2-1
d_call: -
clone_size: medium-sized
cdr3_nt: TGTGCCAGCAGCCCCCCCACAGGATCCCTGTACAATGAGCAGTTCTTC
cdr3_aa: CASSPPTGSLYNEQFF

v_call: TRBV15
j_call: TRBJ2-7
d_call: -
clone_size: -
cdr3_nt: TGTGCCACCAGCAGAGATCGCGCCGCCTACGAGCAGTACTTC
cdr3_aa: CATSRDRAAYEQYF

v_call: TRBV3-1/TRBV3-2
j_call: TRBJ2-3
d_call: -
clone_size: -
cdr3_nt: TGTGCCAGCAGCCAGGGACAAAAAGTGTACCCCGACACAGATACGCAGTATTTT
cdr3_aa: CASSQGQKVYPDTDTQYF

v_call: TRBV11-2
j_call: TRBJ2-7
d_call: TRBD1
clone_size: -
cdr3_nt: TGTGCCAGCAGCCCGGACAGGGCAGGGGGGGAGCAGTACTTC
cdr3_aa: CASSPDRAGGEQYF

v_call: TRBV5-1
j_call: TRBJ1-1
d_call: TRBD1
clone_size: -
cdr3_nt: TGCGCCAGCAGCCCGGGGGACAGGGTGGTCACTGAAGCTTTCTTT
cdr3_aa: CASSPGDRVVTEAFF

v_call: TRBV13
j_call: TRBJ2-3
d_call: -
clone_size: -
cdr3_nt: TGTGCCAGCAGCTCGCTTGCGCAATCAGATACGCAGTATTTT
cdr3_aa: CASSSLAQSDTQYF

v_call: TRBV14
j_call: TRBJ1-2
d_call: TRBD1
clone_size: -
cdr3_nt: TGTGCCAGCAGCCCGGACAGGGATGTGGATGGCTACACCTTC
cdr3_aa: CASSPDRDVDGYTF

v_call: TRBV5-1
j_call: TRBJ2-5
d_call: TRBD1
clone_size: -
cdr3_nt: TGCGCCAGCAGCTTGGGGGACAGGGACCAAGAGACCCAGTACTTC
cdr3_aa: CASSLGDRDQETQYF

v_call: TRBV19
j_call: TRBJ2-1
d_call: TRBD2
clone_size: -
cdr3_nt: TGTGCCAGTACCAGAAGCGGGGGGCCTTTCTCCTACAATGAGCAGTTCTTC
cdr3_aa: CASTRSGGPFSYNEQFF

v_call: TRBV28
j_call: TRBJ1-3
d_call: TRBD1
clone_size: -
cdr3_nt: TGTGCCAGCACCTCCACCGGGACAGGGGGAAACACCATATATTTT
cdr3_aa: CASTSTGTGGNTIYF

v_call: TRBV5-1
j_call: TRBJ1-2
d_call: -
clone_size: -
cdr3_nt: TGCGCCAGCAGCTTGTTGCGGGGCATCGGCTATGGCTACACCTTC
cdr3_aa: CASSLLRGIGYGYTF

v_call: TRBV2
j_call: TRBJ2-7
d_call: -
clone_size: -
cdr3_nt: TGTGCCAGCAGTGAATCTGGGGGAGGCTCCTACGAGCAGTACTTC
cdr3_aa: CASSESGGGSYEQYF

v_call: TRBV18
j_call: TRBJ1-4
d_call: -
clone_size: -
cdr3_nt: TGTGCCAGCTCCCTCGGGAGGGGAGGAGGTGAAAAACTGTTTTTT
cdr3_aa: CASSLGRGGGEKLFF

v_call: TRBV5-1
j_call: TRBJ1-4
d_call: -
clone_size: -
cdr3_nt: TGCGCCAGCAGCATAAGTCAGGGGATAGCTAATGAAAAACTGTTTTTT
cdr3_aa: CASSISQGIANEKLFF

v_call: TRBV6-5
j_call: TRBJ2-5
d_call: -
clone_size: -
cdr3_nt: TGTGCCAGCAGTTACGGAGGGGGAGGGGAGACCCAGTACTTC
cdr3_aa: CASSYGGGGETQYF

v_call: TRBV3-1/TRBV3-2
j_call: TRBJ1-3
d_call: -
clone_size: -
cdr3_nt: TGTGCCAGCGGGGGGACTGGAAACACCATATATTTT
cdr3_aa: CASGGTGNTIYF

v_call: TRBV4-2
j_call: TRBJ2-7
d_call: -
clone_size: -
cdr3_nt: TGTGCCAGCAGCCAAGTGGAGACAGGTGGGGAGTACTTC
cdr3_aa: CASSQVETGGEYF

v_call: TRBV7-2
j_call: TRBJ2-7
d_call: TRBD2
clone_size: -
cdr3_nt: TGTGCCAGCAGCTTAGGTCCTAGCGGGTCCTACGAGCAGTACTTC
cdr3_aa: CASSLGPSGSYEQYF

v_call: TRBV28
j_call: TRBJ1-2
d_call: -
clone_size: -
cdr3_nt: TGTGCCAGCAGTTTGACAGAGTCCAATGGCTACACCTTC
cdr3_aa: CASSLTESNGYTF